The 30 T cell receptor beta chains below were found in one sample sequenced in a study of T cell responses to AZD1222 COVID-19 vaccine. Data came from immunoSEQ multiplex PCR; TCRdb stores just in-frame clones and leaves some out. The sample shows more than 85,000 clones, about 95% of them seen only once. The sequences come from peripheral blood, collected 28 days after the second AZD1222 dose. Receptors originate from an adult who received the AZD1222 COVID-19 vaccine.

The V and J genes are TRBV2 and TRBJ1-1; D unresolved. Trimming removed 5 bases from V and 2 bases from J, with 12 bases in between. Germline V lookup: CDR1 SNHLY, CDR2 FYNNEI. This CDR3 spans 14 amino acids. CDR3 nucleotide sequence: TGTGCCAGCAGTCGTTGGGAATCTAACACTGAAGCTTTCTTT. Its protein product is CASSRWESNTEAFF.

This clone was counted once. This chain connects TRBV12-5 to TRBJ1-6; no reliable D call. Trimming cost V 1 base and J 8 bases, with 6 bases left between them. CDR3 length: 13 amino acids. From germline, CDR1 is LGHNT and CDR2 FRNRAP. CDR3: CASGLAGDSPLHF. The CDR3 coding sequence is TGTGCTAGTGGTTTGGCCGGCGATTCACCCCTCCACTTT. Together with reference TRBV12-5 and TRBJ1-6, the CDR3 gives the full variable domain: DARVTQTPRHKVTEMGQEVTMRCQPILGHNTVFWYRQTMMQGLELLAYFRNRAPLDDSGMPKDRFSAEMPDATLATLKIQPSEPRDSAVYFCASGLAGDSPLHFGNGTRLTVT.

The J gene is TRBJ1-2, the V gene TRBV5-1; D is ambiguous. The germline V gene has CDR1 SGHRS and CDR2 YFSETQ. The CDR3 length is 13 residues. The V gene lost 5 bases and the J gene lost 8 bases, with 16 bases spanning the gap. CDR3 amino acids: CASRGFGRTGYTF. The CDR3, as DNA: TGCGCCAGCAGGGGGTTCGGACGGACGGGCTACACCTTC.

This clone showed up just once. This chain uses TRBV29-1 with TRBJ1-1; tentative D call: TRBD1 (6 bases). V lost 1 base to trimming and J lost 7 bases, with 16 bases between them. The CDR3 runs to 14 residues. Germline V gene sequence: CDR1 SQVTM, CDR2 ANQGSEA. The CDR3 region is CSVEVLGTPYEAFF. CDR3 sequence (DNA): TGCAGCGTTGAAGTCCTTGGGACACCTTATGAAGCTTTCTTT.

The chain has TRBV6-1 and TRBJ2-3; the D gene could be TRBD1 or TRBD2 (6 bases each). Germline CDR1 reads MNHNS; CDR2 reads SASEGT. The CDR3 has 17 residues. V dropped 4 bases and J dropped 2 bases, with 19 bases sitting between them. The CDR3 nucleotides read TGTGCCAGCAGTGTCTCCGGAGGGGGAACCTCCACAGATACGCAGTATTTT. Its protein product is CASSVSGGGTSTDTQYF.

The rearrangement uses TRBV15 and TRBJ1-1; D is perhaps TRBD1 (5 bases). The CDR3 consists of 15 residues. CDR1 LNHNV and CDR2 YYDKDF come from the germline V gene (reference sequence). V was shortened by 1 base and J by 2 bases, with 11 bases between the two germline ends. CDR3 region: CATSRGGVKNTEAFF. The CDR3 region has the DNA TGTGCCACCAGCAGAGGGGGGGTAAAAAACACTGAAGCTTTCTTT.

The CDR3 DNA follows: TGCGCCAGCAGTCAAGTTCAGTACACTGAAGCTTTCTTT. Translating gives CASSQVQYTEAFF. V is TRBV23-1 and J is TRBJ1-1; D uncertain. TRBV23-1 qualifies as an ORF whose function is uncertain. The length of the CDR3 is 13 residues. V was clipped by 2 bases and J by 3 bases, with 7 bases between them.

The chain couples TRBV10-3 to TRBJ1-6, with D unresolved. CDR3 length equals 15 residues. The germline gives CDR1 ENHRY, CDR2 SYGVKD. Trimming shortened V by 8 bases and J by 7 bases, and 18 bases separated the two germline ends. As DNA, the CDR3 is TGTGCCATCGGTAATTTGGTACACCCGAATTCACCCCTCCACTTT. Its translation: CAIGNLVHPNSPLHF.

The J gene is TRBJ2-1, the V gene TRBV29-1; D possibly uses TRBD1 or TRBD2 (5 bases each). CDR3 length equals 16 residues. V lost 6 bases to trimming and J lost 0 bases, with 18 bases between them. Per germline, CDR1 SQVTM and CDR2 ANQGSEA. CDR3 in amino acids: CSVPSGTHVSYNEQFF. Written as DNA, the CDR3 is TGCAGCGTCCCATCCGGGACCCACGTCTCCTACAATGAGCAGTTCTTC.

This clone has a single count. The chain combines TRBV9 with TRBJ2-7; 11 bases match TRBD2. Germline-derived CDR1 and CDR2 are SGDLS and YYNGEE. The CDR3 length is 16 residues. J was trimmed by 4 bases and V by 1 base; bases with no gene match: 7. The CDR3 protein is CASSVQILAGEYEQYF. DNA for the CDR3: TGTGCCAGCAGCGTACAGATACTAGCGGGAGAATACGAGCAGTACTTC.

The chain joins TRBV15 to TRBJ2-3, with 7 nucleotides matching TRBD2. The germline V gene encodes CDR1 LNHNV and CDR2 YYDKDF (reference sequence). V dropped 6 bases and J dropped 0; count of bases not matched to a gene: 6. The CDR3 runs to 15 residues. The CDR3 loop is CATSLSGASTDTQYF. CDR3 sequence (DNA): TGTGCCACCAGTTTGAGCGGGGCTAGCACAGATACGCAGTATTTT. The entire variable domain, with the rest obtained from reference TRBV15 and TRBJ2-3, is as follows: DAMVIQNPRYQVTQFGKPVTLSCSQTLNHNVMYWYQQKSSQAPKLLFHYYDKDFNNEADTPDNFQSRRPNTSFCFLDIRSPGLGDTAMYLCATSLSGASTDTQYFGPGTRLTVL.

The rearrangement uses TRBV5-4 and TRBJ2-5, with 7 bases fitting TRBD2. The V segment lost 3 bases and the J segment 5 bases; nucleotides outside the gene matches: 10. The CDR3 has 15 amino acids. Germline-derived CDR1 and CDR2 are SGHNT and YYREEE (reference sequence). CDR3 nucleotides: TGTGCCAGCAGCTCGAACCGGGACTATGAGGAGACCCAGTACTTC. As protein: CASSSNRDYEETQYF. The whole variable domain, filled in from reference TRBV5-4 and TRBJ2-5, reads ETGVTQSPTHLIKTRGQQVTLRCSSQSGHNTVSWYQQALGQGPQFIFQYYREEENGRGNFPPRFSGLQFPNYSSELNVNALELDDSALYLCASSSNRDYEETQYFGPGTRLLVL.

This clone was found a few times. The V and J genes are TRBV7-2 and TRBJ2-7; no reliable D call. This CDR3 comprises 14 residues. The V end lost 7 bases, the J end lost 2 bases, and 15 bases lay between the germline ends. The germline gives CDR1 SGHTA, CDR2 FQGNSA. This CDR3 reads CASIRPPWTYEQYF. The CDR3 nucleotides are TGTGCCAGCATCAGACCCCCATGGACCTACGAGCAGTACTTC.

V gene TRBV4-2 combines with J gene TRBJ2-6; D unresolved. Per germline, CDR1 LGHNA and CDR2 YNFKEQ. The CDR3 consists of 16 residues. V lost 0 bases and J 0 bases, leaving 6 bases between the germline ends. CDR3 sequence reads: CASSQDGDSGANVLTF. The DNA of the CDR3 is TGTGCCAGCAGCCAAGATGGAGACTCTGGGGCCAACGTCCTGACTTTC.

The J gene is TRBJ1-6, the V gene TRBV12-5, with D tentatively TRBD1 (5 bases). This CDR3 is built from 17 residues. Trimming shortened V by 1 base and J by 7 bases, and 17 bases separated the two germline ends. Looked up from germline, CDR1 is LGHNT and CDR2 is FRNRAP. The CDR3 sequence: CASGLGSPGVRNSPLHF. Written as DNA, the CDR3 is TGTGCTAGTGGTTTGGGTTCCCCGGGGGTCCGAAATTCACCCCTCCACTTT.

This clone was picked up one time. The gene calls are TRBV19 and TRBJ1-1; D might be TRBD1 (5 bases). Germline V gene sequence: CDR1 LNHDA, CDR2 SQIVND (reference sequence). CDR3 length: 14 amino acids. V dropped 3 bases and J dropped 2 bases, with 10 bases sitting between them. CDR3: CASSIRGRNTEAFF. The CDR3 nucleotides are TGTGCCAGTAGTATTCGGGGGAGAAACACTGAAGCTTTCTTT.

The chain is built from TRBV11-3 and TRBJ2-1; no clear D. CDR3 length: 15 amino acids. Germline loops: CDR1 SGHNT, CDR2 YENEEA. The V end was cut by 1 base, the J end by 6 bases, with 13 bases between. CDR3 sequence reads: CASSLVGSVVNEQFF. The CDR3 nucleotides are TGTGCCAGCAGCTTAGTAGGGTCAGTAGTCAATGAGCAGTTCTTC.

The CDR3 loop reads CASSSGLAGASNTGELFF. CDR3 DNA sequence: TGTGCCAGCAGCTCGGGACTAGCGGGGGCCTCGAACACCGGGGAGCTGTTTTTT. The chain has TRBV3-1 (or the pseudogene TRBV3-2) and TRBJ2-2; 14 bases match TRBD2. V gave up 5 bases and J gave up 0 bases; unmatched junction bases: 5. Germline lookup yields CDR1 LGHDT and CDR2 YNNKEL (reference sequence). The CDR3 is 18 amino acids.

The V gene is TRBV2, the J gene TRBJ1-4; D gene ambiguous. CDR1 and CDR2 from the germline V gene are SNHLY and FYNNEI. This CDR3 contains 13 residues. V was shortened by 1 base and J by 10 bases, with 10 bases between the two germline ends. CDR3 amino acids: CASSEGTESKLFF. The CDR3 DNA reads as TGTGCCAGCAGTGAAGGGACGGAGTCAAAACTGTTTTTT.

The chain links TRBV11-1 to TRBJ2-7; D is unclear. V lost 1 base, J lost 3 bases, and 13 bases lay in between. Germline V gives CDR1 SGHAT, CDR2 FQDESV (reference sequence). The CDR3 loop spans 15 amino acids. The CDR3, as DNA: TGTGCCAGCAGCTTAGAAGGCCGGCTAGACTACGAGCAGTACTTC. Translated, it gives CASSLEGRLDYEQYF.

This chain links TRBV27 with TRBJ1-4, with unresolved D. From germline, CDR1 is MNHEY and CDR2 SMNVEV (reference sequence). The CDR3 is made up of 13 amino acids. V was trimmed by 8 bases and J by 3 bases, leaving 10 bases between them. CDR3 loop: CASGPLPNEKLFF. The CDR3, as DNA: TGTGCCAGCGGACCTCTCCCTAATGAAAAACTGTTTTTT.

The chain has TRBV7-9 and TRBJ2-4; no clear D. CDR1 SEHNR and CDR2 FQNEAQ come from the germline V gene (reference sequence). The CDR3 extends over 15 amino acids. Deletions cut 1 base from V and 6 bases from J, with 13 bases between. The CDR3 here is CASSLDLIDTNIQYF. CDR3 DNA sequence: TGTGCCAGCAGCTTAGATTTGATAGATACAAACATTCAGTACTTC.

V and J are TRBV28 and TRBJ1-5; unclear D gene. Germline CDR1 and CDR2: MDHEN and SYDVKM. Trimming stripped 6 bases from V and 2 bases from J, with 2 bases between. This CDR3 contains 11 residues. Here the CDR3 DNA reads TGTGCCAGCAGAGGCAATCAGCCCCAGCATTTT. Translating it yields CASRGNQPQHF. Looking up the rest from reference TRBV28 and TRBJ1-5 gives the full variable domain: DVKVTQSSRYLVKRTGEKVFLECVQDMDHENMFWYRQDPGLGLRLIYFSYDVKMKEKGDIPEGYSVSREKKERFSLILESASTNQTSMYLCASRGNQPQHFGDGTRLSIL.

The DNA for the CDR3 is TGTGCCAGTAGTATCTCGGGGGCTCGTACTGAAGCTTTCTTT. As protein: CASSISGARTEAFF. The chain couples TRBV19 to TRBJ1-1, with a weak D call TRBD1 (6 bases). CDR1 and CDR2 from the germline V gene are LNHDA and SQIVND (reference sequence). This CDR3 contains 14 residues. V was clipped by 3 bases and J by 5 bases, with 13 bases between them.

The chain couples TRBV19 to TRBJ1-2, with TRBD1 matching over 9 bases. Looked up from germline, CDR1 is LNHDA and CDR2 is SQIVND (reference sequence). Unmatched junction bases numbered 11, after V lost 6 bases and J lost 6 bases. The CDR3 is 15 residues long. CDR3 region: CASSFTGGRWNGYTF. As DNA, the CDR3 is TGTGCCAGTAGCTTCACAGGGGGCCGGTGGAATGGCTACACCTTC.

This clone was picked up one time. This chain uses TRBV10-3 with TRBJ2-3, with D possibly being TRBD1 (5 bases). The CDR3 runs to 14 residues. The germline gives CDR1 ENHRY, CDR2 SYGVKD. The germline V and J ends were trimmed by 2 bases and 3 bases, with 9 bases remaining between them. The CDR3 sequence is CAISEDSGTDTQYF. The CDR3 nucleotides are TGTGCCATCAGTGAGGACAGTGGAACAGATACGCAGTATTTT.

This clone was recorded once. The chain combines TRBV7-9 with TRBJ1-1; D remains unclear. The CDR3 consists of 11 residues. Germline-derived CDR1 and CDR2 are SEHNR and FQNEAQ (reference sequence). Trimming took off 6 bases at V and 11 bases at J, with 13 bases between the two ends. DNA of the CDR3: TGTGCCAGCAGTTCCCGGGCGTGGGCTTTCTTT. It codes for CASSSRAWAFF.

The chain employs TRBV6-5 and TRBJ2-7; D remains unclear. The CDR3 runs to 13 residues. In germline, CDR1 is MNHEY, CDR2 SVGAGI. V was shortened by 8 bases and J by 2 bases, with 13 bases between the two germline ends. The CDR3 nucleotides are TGTGCCAGCTTTACTCTAGGGCCCTACGAGCAGTACTTC. Encoded protein: CASFTLGPYEQYF.

V gene TRBV3-1 (or the pseudogene TRBV3-2) combines with J gene TRBJ2-1; 8 bases match TRBD2. Unmatched junction bases numbered 9, after V lost 5 bases and J lost 6 bases. The CDR3 extends over 15 amino acids. The germline V gene encodes CDR1 LGHDT and CDR2 YNNKEL (reference sequence). For the CDR3, the DNA is TGTGCCAGCAGCGGACGGGGACTAGTGGGCAATGAGCAGTTCTTC. As protein: CASSGRGLVGNEQFF.

The rearrangement uses TRBV13 and TRBJ1-1; D uncertain. V was cut by 0 bases and J by 4 bases, with 15 bases left in between. The germline V gene encodes CDR1 PRHDT and CDR2 FYEKMQ (reference sequence). This CDR3 has 16 amino acids. The CDR3, as DNA: TGTGCCAGCAGCTTAGGGTCTAGGGTTTGGGCCACTGAAGCTTTCTTT. Protein: CASSLGSRVWATEAFF.